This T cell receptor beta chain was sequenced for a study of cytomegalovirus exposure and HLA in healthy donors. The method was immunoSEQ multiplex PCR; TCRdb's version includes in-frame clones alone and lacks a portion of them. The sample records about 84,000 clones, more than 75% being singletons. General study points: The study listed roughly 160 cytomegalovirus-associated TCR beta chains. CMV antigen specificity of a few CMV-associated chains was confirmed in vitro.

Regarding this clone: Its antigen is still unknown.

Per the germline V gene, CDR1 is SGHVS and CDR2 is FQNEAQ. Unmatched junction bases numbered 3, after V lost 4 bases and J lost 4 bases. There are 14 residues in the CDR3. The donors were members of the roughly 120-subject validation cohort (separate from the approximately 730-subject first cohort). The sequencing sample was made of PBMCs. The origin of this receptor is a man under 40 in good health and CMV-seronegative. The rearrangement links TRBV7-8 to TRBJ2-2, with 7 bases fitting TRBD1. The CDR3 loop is CASSWDSSTGELFF. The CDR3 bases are TGTGCCAGCAGCTGGGACAGCAGCACCGGGGAGCTGTTTTTT.